Below are 21 T cell receptor beta chains sequenced from a single sample in a study of blood T cell repertoires in COVID-19. Profiling relied on immunoSEQ multiplex PCR, and the TCRdb table lists in-frame clones only, not all of them. The data show 650,000 to 800,000 clones, over 80% seen once. The sequencing input was peripheral blood. The receptors derive from a woman between 18 and 29 years old with acute or convalescent COVID-19.

The chain links TRBV4-1 to TRBJ2-3; TRBD1 matches 9 bases. The CDR3 consists of 13 residues. J lost 4 bases, V lost 6 bases, and 2 bases had no gene match. Germline V gene data show CDR1 as MGHRA and CDR2 as YSYEKL. For the CDR3, the DNA is TGCGCCAGCAGAAGACAGGGGGCAGATACGCAGTATTTT. Translating it yields CASRRQGADTQYF.

The V and J genes are TRBV3-1 (or the pseudogene TRBV3-2) and TRBJ1-1; D ambiguous. Per germline, CDR1 LGHDT and CDR2 YNNKEL (reference sequence). This CDR3 spans 13 amino acids. V was trimmed by 4 bases and J by 6 bases, leaving 12 bases between them. The CDR3 nucleotides read TGTGCCAGCAGCCCCCGGCAGGCTTCTGAAGCTTTCTTT. This translates into CASSPRQASEAFF.

The chain recombines TRBV18 with TRBJ1-1, with TRBD1 as a possible D gene (6 bases). V shed 3 bases and J shed 3 bases, with 11 bases lying between them. Per the germline V gene, CDR1 is KGHSH and CDR2 is LQKENI. The CDR3 covers 14 residues. The CDR3 coding sequence is TGTGCCAGCTCACCCCCGACAGGCCACACTGAAGCTTTCTTT. This translates into CASSPPTGHTEAFF.

The chain combines TRBV6-5 with TRBJ2-2; D unclear. This CDR3 has 14 residues. Germline CDR1 reads MNHEY; CDR2 reads SVGAGI. V was pared by 5 bases and J by 6 bases, with 13 bases between. CDR3 in amino acids: CASSHHVEPGELFF. The DNA of the CDR3 is TGTGCCAGCAGTCACCATGTAGAGCCCGGGGAGCTGTTTTTT.

This clone was seen only once. The CDR3 loop is CASSQLEGHGYTF. CDR3 DNA sequence: TGTGCCAGCAGCCAGTTGGAGGGGCATGGCTACACCTTC. The rearrangement links TRBV3-1 (or the pseudogene TRBV3-2) to TRBJ1-2; maybe TRBD1 (5 bases). The CDR3 contains 13 residues. The V and J ends lost 3 bases and 6 bases respectively, with 11 bases between them. CDR1 LGHDT and CDR2 YNNKEL come from the germline V gene (reference sequence).

The rearrangement uses TRBV19 and TRBJ2-7; 10 bases map to TRBD1. CDR1 is LNHDA and CDR2 is SQIVND in the germline V gene (reference sequence). The CDR3 loop spans 15 amino acids. J lost 2 bases, V lost 5 bases, and 6 bases had no gene match. CDR3 sequence (DNA): TGTGCCAGTAGTCCTGCCGGGACAGGGGCCTACGAGCAGTACTTC. This gives the protein CASSPAGTGAYEQYF.

This chain uses TRBV27 with TRBJ2-7; possibly TRBD2 for D (6 bases). The CDR3 covers 15 residues. V was shortened by 2 bases and J by 5 bases, with 16 bases between the two germline ends. The V gene's germline CDR1 is MNHEY and CDR2 SMNVEV (reference sequence). CDR3 in amino acids: CASSLAPSGGDEQYF. The CDR3 coding sequence is TGTGCCAGCAGTTTAGCCCCCTCGGGCGGGGACGAGCAGTACTTC.

CDR3 in amino acids: CASSVAPEGAMNTEAFF. The CDR3, as DNA: TGTGCCAGCAGCGTAGCCCCCGAGGGGGCAATGAACACTGAAGCTTTCTTT. The J gene is TRBJ1-1, the V gene TRBV9; 7 bases line up with TRBD1. V shed 0 bases and J 0 bases; nucleotides not matched to a gene: 8. The CDR3 length is 17 residues. CDR1 is SGDLS and CDR2 is YYNGEE in the germline V gene.

The chain carries TRBV3-1 (or the pseudogene TRBV3-2) and TRBJ1-2; no reliable D call. The germline V and J ends were trimmed by 0 bases and 4 bases, with 9 bases remaining between them. CDR1 and CDR2 (germline): LGHDT, YNNKEL (reference sequence). This CDR3 is built from 14 residues. The CDR3 here is CASSQDLASYGYTF. The CDR3 region has the DNA TGTGCCAGCAGCCAAGATCTTGCCAGCTATGGCTACACCTTC.

The chain uses TRBV27 and TRBJ1-1; D remains unclear. This CDR3 contains 14 residues. In germline, CDR1 is MNHEY, CDR2 SMNVEV (reference sequence). V was cut by 0 bases and J by 1 base, with 6 bases left in between. CDR3 coding DNA: TGTGCCAGCAGTTTATCGTCCGGGAACACTGAAGCTTTCTTT. This sequence encodes CASSLSSGNTEAFF.

The rearrangement joins TRBV14 to TRBJ1-6, with D unclear. Germline-derived CDR1 and CDR2 are SGHDN and FVKESK. V lost 1 base and J 8 bases, leaving 6 bases between the germline ends. The CDR3 totals 13 residues. CDR3 coding DNA: TGTGCCAGCAGCCAAGTGCCGGATTCACCCCTCCACTTT. Amino acid sequence: CASSQVPDSPLHF. The full variable domain, in which reference TRBV14 and TRBJ1-6 provide the parts outside the CDR3, is EAGVTQFPSHSVIEKGQTVTLRCDPISGHDNLYWYRRVMGKEIKFLLHFVKESKQDESGMPNNRFLAERTGGTYSTLKVQPAELEDSGVYFCASSQVPDSPLHFGNGTRLTVT.

The chain has TRBV14 and TRBJ1-2; no clear D. This CDR3 has 12 residues. The V end lost 4 bases, the J end lost 5 bases, and 8 bases lay between the germline ends. Germline CDR1 and CDR2: SGHDN and FVKESK. The CDR3 DNA reads TGTGCCAGCAGCCCGGGGTCGTATGGCTACACCTTC. Translated, it gives CASSPGSYGYTF.

The chain uses TRBV12-5 and TRBJ1-4, with 9 bases that match TRBD1. Germline V CDR1 and CDR2: LGHNT, FRNRAP. This CDR3 has 16 amino acids. V shed 0 bases and J 8 bases; nucleotides not matched to a gene: 7. The CDR3 DNA reads as TGTGCTAGTGGTTTGGTACAGGGGGCGCTTTGGGAAAAACTGTTTTTT. Translation gives CASGLVQGALWEKLFF.

This chain uses TRBV11-2 with TRBJ1-4; D may be TRBD1 (6 bases). V was shortened by 5 bases and J by 7 bases, with 17 bases between the two germline ends. CDR3 length: 15 amino acids. The V gene's germline CDR1 is SGHAT and CDR2 FQNNGV. This CDR3 is CASSRVPTGTEKLFF. The CDR3 DNA reads as TGTGCCAGCAGCCGAGTCCCGACAGGAACTGAAAAACTGTTTTTT.

The chain employs TRBV29-1 and TRBJ1-1; D gene unclear. In germline, CDR1 is SQVTM, CDR2 ANQGSEA. The CDR3 contains 12 residues. V was cut by 6 bases and J by 4 bases, with 12 bases left in between. CDR3 sequence: CSVRPLATEAFF. CDR3 DNA: TGCAGCGTCCGCCCTCTGGCCACTGAAGCTTTCTTT.

This chain connects TRBV3-1 (or the pseudogene TRBV3-2) to TRBJ1-2; TRBD1 matches at 7 bases. Trimming took 4 bases from V and 4 from J; bases not matched to a gene: 3. The CDR3 has 13 residues. The V gene's germline CDR1 is LGHDT and CDR2 YNNKEL (reference sequence). The CDR3 nucleotides read TGTGCCAGCAGCCTACAGGGGAGCTATGGCTACACCTTC. Its translation is CASSLQGSYGYTF.

This clone came up once. The chain couples TRBV4-1 to TRBJ1-2; D is possibly TRBD1 (5 bases). Trimming cost V 1 base and J 5 bases, with 14 bases left between them. The CDR3 runs 15 residues. Germline-derived CDR1 and CDR2 are MGHRA and YSYEKL. CDR3 sequence reads: CASSQVYGANYGYTF. CDR3 nucleotide sequence: TGCGCCAGCAGCCAAGTATATGGGGCCAATTATGGCTACACCTTC.

The chain combines TRBV15 with TRBJ1-2; D is uncertain. Between the trimmed V and J ends, which lost 0 bases and 3 bases, there was a span of 14 bases. The CDR3 consists of 16 residues. The germline V gene encodes CDR1 LNHNV and CDR2 YYDKDF (reference sequence). CDR3 sequence reads: CATSRDRERVDYGYTF. The CDR3 coding sequence is TGTGCCACCAGCAGAGATAGGGAGAGGGTGGACTATGGCTACACCTTC. The whole variable domain, filled in from reference TRBV15 and TRBJ1-2, reads DAMVIQNPRYQVTQFGKPVTLSCSQTLNHNVMYWYQQKSSQAPKLLFHYYDKDFNNEADTPDNFQSRRPNTSFCFLDIRSPGLGDTAMYLCATSRDRERVDYGYTFGSGTRLTVV.

This chain connects TRBV11-2 to TRBJ2-3; weak D call: TRBD1 (5 bases). V was trimmed by 4 bases and J by 0 bases, leaving 14 bases between them. The CDR3 is made up of 16 amino acids. Per the germline V gene, CDR1 is SGHAT and CDR2 is FQNNGV. CDR3 residues: CASSSQLTESTDTQYF. CDR3 in DNA: TGTGCCAGCAGCTCCCAGTTGACAGAGAGCACAGATACGCAGTATTTT.

The gene calls are TRBV5-1 and TRBJ2-1; D unclear. This CDR3 is built from 16 residues. V was pared by 2 bases and J by 2 bases, with 14 bases between. Germline assignment: CDR1 SGHRS and CDR2 YFSETQ. CDR3: CASSFEATAPYNEQFF. DNA of the CDR3: TGCGCCAGCAGCTTTGAAGCGACCGCACCCTACAATGAGCAGTTCTTC.

V gene TRBV2 combines with J gene TRBJ1-5; TRBD1 aligns across 7 bases. CDR1 is SNHLY, CDR2 FYNNEI, per germline. With V trimmed by 5 bases and J by 7 bases, 5 bases remained unmatched. The CDR3 contains 13 residues. DNA of the CDR3: TGTGCCAGCAGTAGAGACAGGGAACAGCCCCAGCATTTT. Its protein product is CASSRDREQPQHF.